The T cell receptor beta chain described here comes from a study of T cell responses to AZD1222 COVID-19 vaccine. The CDR3 spans 16 residues. Trimming removed 4 bases from V and 0 bases from J; junction bases left unmatched: 3. The germline V gene encodes CDR1 MRHNA and CDR2 SNTAGT. Assay used: immunoSEQ multiplex PCR; TCRdb lists only in-frame clones, some missing. The data contain about 210,000 clones, around 94% of them singletons. This clone was recorded only once. This sample comprised peripheral blood, obtained 28 days after the second dose of the MenACWY control vaccine. This clonotype originated in an adult who received the MenACWY meningococcal vaccine as a control. The chain combines TRBV6-4 with TRBJ2-6; 7 bases line up with TRBD1. The CDR3 sequence: CASSVAGGSGANVLTF. CDR3 DNA: TGTGCCAGCAGTGTCGCAGGGGGCTCTGGGGCCAACGTCCTGACTTTC.